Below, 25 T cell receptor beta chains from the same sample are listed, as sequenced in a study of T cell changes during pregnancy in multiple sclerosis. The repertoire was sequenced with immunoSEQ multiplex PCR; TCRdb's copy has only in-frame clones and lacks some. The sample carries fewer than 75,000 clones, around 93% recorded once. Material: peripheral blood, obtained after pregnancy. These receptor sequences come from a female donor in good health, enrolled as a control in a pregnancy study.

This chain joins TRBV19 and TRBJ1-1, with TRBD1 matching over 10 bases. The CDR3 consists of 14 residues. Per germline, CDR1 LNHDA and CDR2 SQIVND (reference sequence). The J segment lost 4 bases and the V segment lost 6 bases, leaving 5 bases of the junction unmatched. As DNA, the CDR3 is TGTGCCAGTAGCTACGGACAGGGGGGCACTGAAGCTTTCTTT. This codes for CASSYGQGGTEAFF.

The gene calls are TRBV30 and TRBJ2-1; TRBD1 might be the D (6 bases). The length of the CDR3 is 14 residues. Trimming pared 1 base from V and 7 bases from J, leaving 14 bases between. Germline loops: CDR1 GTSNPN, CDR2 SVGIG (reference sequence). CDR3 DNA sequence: TGTGCCTGGAGTGGACAGGCGTCACTTAATGAGCAGTTCTTC. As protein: CAWSGQASLNEQFF.

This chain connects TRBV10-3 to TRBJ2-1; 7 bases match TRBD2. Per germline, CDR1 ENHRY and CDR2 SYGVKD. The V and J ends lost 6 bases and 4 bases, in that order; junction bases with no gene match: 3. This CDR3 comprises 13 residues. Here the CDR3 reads CAISPGLYNEQFF. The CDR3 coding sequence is TGTGCCATCAGCCCGGGACTATACAATGAGCAGTTCTTC.

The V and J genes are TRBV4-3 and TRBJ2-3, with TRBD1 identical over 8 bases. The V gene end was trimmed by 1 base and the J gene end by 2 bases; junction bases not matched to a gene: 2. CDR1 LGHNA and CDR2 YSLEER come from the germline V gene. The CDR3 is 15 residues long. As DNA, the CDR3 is TGCGCCAGCAGCCAAGGACAGGGGCACACAGATACGCAGTATTTT. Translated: CASSQGQGHTDTQYF.

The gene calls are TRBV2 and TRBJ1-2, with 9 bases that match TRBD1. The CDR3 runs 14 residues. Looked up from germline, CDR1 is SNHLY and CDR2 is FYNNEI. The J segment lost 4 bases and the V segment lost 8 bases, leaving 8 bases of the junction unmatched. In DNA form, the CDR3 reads TGTGCCAGCGGCACAGGGGGCGGTATCTATGGCTACACCTTC. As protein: CASGTGGGIYGYTF.

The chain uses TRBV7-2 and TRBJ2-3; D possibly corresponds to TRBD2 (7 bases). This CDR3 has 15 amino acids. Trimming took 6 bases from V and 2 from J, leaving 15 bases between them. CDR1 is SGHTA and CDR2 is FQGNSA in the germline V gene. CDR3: CASRGGAVTTDTQYF. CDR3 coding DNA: TGTGCCAGCAGGGGGGGGGCGGTGACCACAGATACGCAGTATTTT.

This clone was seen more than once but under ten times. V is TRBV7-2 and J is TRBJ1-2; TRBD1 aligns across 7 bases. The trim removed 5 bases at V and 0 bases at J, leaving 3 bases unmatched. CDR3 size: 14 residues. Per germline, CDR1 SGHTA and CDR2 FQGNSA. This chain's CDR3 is CASSRDSANYGYTF. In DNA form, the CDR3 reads TGTGCCAGCAGCCGGGACAGCGCTAACTATGGCTACACCTTC.

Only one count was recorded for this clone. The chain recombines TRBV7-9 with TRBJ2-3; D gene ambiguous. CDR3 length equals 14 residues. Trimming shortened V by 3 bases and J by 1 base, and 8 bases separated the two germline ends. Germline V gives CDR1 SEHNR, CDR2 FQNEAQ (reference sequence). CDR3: CASSFSSGTDTQYF. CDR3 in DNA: TGTGCCAGCAGCTTTTCCAGCGGCACAGATACGCAGTATTTT.

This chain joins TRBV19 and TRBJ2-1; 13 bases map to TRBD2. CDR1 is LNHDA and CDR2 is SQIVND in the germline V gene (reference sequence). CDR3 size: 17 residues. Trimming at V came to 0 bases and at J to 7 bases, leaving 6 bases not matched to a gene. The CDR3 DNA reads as TGTGCCAGTAGTATAGAGACTAGCGGGAGGCGAAGAAATGAGCAGTTCTTC. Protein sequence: CASSIETSGRRRNEQFF. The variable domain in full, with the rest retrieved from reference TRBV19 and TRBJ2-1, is DGGITQSPKYLFRKEGQNVTLSCEQNLNHDAMYWYRQDPGQGLRLIYYSQIVNDFQKGDIAEGYSVSREKKESFPLTVTSAQKNPTAFYLCASSIETSGRRRNEQFFGPGTRLTVL.

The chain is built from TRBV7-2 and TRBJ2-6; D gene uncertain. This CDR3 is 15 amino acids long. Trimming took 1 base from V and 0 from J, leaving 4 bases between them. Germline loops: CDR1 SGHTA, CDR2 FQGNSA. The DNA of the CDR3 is TGTGCCAGCAGCTTAGGGCTCTCTGGGGCCAACGTCCTGACTTTC. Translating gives CASSLGLSGANVLTF.

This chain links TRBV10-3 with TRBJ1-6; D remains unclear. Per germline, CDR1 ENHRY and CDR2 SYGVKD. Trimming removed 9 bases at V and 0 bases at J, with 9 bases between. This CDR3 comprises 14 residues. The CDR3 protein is CAIVSSSYNSPLHF. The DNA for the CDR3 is TGTGCCATTGTGTCGAGCTCCTATAATTCACCCCTCCACTTT.

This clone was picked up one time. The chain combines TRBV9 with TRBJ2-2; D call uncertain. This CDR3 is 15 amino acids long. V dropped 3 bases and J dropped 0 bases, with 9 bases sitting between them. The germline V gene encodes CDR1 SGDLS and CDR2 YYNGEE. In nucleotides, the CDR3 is TGTGCCAGCAGCGCACAGATATCGAACACCGGGGAGCTGTTTTTT. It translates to CASSAQISNTGELFF.

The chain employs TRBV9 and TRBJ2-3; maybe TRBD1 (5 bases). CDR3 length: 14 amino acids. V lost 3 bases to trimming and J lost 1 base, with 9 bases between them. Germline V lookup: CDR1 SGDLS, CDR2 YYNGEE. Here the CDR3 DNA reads TGTGCCAGCAGCGACAGGAGCGGCACAGATACGCAGTATTTT. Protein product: CASSDRSGTDTQYF. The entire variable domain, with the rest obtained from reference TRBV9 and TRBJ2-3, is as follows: DSGVTQTPKHLITATGQRVTLRCSPRSGDLSVYWYQQSLDQGLQFLIQYYNGEERAKGNILERFSAQQFPDLHSELNLSSLELGDSALYFCASSDRSGTDTQYFGPGTRLTVL.

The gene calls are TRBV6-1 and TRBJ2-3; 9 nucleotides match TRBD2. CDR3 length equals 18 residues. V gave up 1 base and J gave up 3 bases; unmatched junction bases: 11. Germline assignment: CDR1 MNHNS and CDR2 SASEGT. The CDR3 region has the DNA TGTGCCAGCAGTGAAGGCACCAGGGGCGGGGGGGCGACAGATACGCAGTATTTT. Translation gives CASSEGTRGGGATDTQYF.

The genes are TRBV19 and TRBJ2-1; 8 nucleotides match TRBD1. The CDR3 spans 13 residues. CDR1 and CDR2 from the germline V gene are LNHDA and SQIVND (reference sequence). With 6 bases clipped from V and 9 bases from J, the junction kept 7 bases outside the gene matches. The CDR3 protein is CASSSQGAGEQFF. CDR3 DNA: TGTGCCAGTAGCAGCCAGGGGGCGGGTGAGCAGTTCTTC.

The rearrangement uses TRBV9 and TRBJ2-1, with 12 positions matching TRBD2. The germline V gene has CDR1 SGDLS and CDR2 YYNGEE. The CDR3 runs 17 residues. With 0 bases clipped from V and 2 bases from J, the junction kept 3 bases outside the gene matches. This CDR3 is CASSVEPSGRAYNEQFF. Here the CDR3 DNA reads TGTGCCAGCAGCGTAGAGCCTAGCGGGAGGGCCTACAATGAGCAGTTCTTC.

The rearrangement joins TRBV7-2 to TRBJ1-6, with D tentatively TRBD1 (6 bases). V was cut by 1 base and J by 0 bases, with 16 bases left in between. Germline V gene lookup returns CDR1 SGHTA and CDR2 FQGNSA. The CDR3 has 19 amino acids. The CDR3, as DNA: TGTGCCAGCAGCTTAGTGGGCAGGGGCCTCAGCTCCTATAATTCACCCCTCCACTTT. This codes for CASSLVGRGLSSYNSPLHF.

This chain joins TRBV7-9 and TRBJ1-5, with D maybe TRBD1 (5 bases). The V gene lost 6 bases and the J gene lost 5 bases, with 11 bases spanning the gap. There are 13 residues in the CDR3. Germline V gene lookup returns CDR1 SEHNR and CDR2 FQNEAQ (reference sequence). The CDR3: CASRGDGYQPQHF. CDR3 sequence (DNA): TGTGCCAGCAGAGGGGATGGATATCAGCCCCAGCATTTT.

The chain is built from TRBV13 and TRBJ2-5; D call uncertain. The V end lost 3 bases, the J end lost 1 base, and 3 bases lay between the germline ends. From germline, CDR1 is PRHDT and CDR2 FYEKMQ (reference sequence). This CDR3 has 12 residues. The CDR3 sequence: CASSFIQETQYF. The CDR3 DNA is TGTGCCAGCAGCTTCATCCAAGAGACCCAGTACTTC. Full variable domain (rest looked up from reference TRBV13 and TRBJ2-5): AAGVIQSPRHLIKEKRETATLKCYPIPRHDTVYWYQQGPGQDPQFLISFYEKMQSDKGSIPDRFSAQQFSDYHSELNMSSLELGDSALYFCASSFIQETQYFGPGTRLLVL.

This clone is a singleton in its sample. The chain's CDR3 is CASSRDSYGYTF. DNA for the CDR3: TGTGCCAGCAGCCGGGACAGCTATGGCTACACCTTC. The chain joins TRBV14 to TRBJ1-2; 7 bases line up with TRBD1. This CDR3 is built from 12 residues. V trimming: 4 bases; J trimming: 4 bases; junction bases outside the gene matches: 0. The germline gives CDR1 SGHDN, CDR2 FVKESK.

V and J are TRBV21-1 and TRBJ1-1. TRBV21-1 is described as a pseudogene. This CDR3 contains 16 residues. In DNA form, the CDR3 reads TGTGCCAGCATGGAGCGGGGGGGGACGATGGACACTGAAGCTTTCTTT. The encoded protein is CASMERGGTMDTEAFF.

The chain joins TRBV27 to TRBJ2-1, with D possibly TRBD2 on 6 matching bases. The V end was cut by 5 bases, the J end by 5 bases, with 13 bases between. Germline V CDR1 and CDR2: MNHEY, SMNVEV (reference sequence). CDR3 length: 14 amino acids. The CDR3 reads CASSPRGPHNEQFF. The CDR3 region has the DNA TGTGCCAGCAGTCCGCGGGGACCGCACAATGAGCAGTTCTTC.

Here the CDR3 DNA reads TGTGCCAGCTTGCAAAACAGAAACAATGAGCAGTTCTTC. Protein product: CASLQNRNNEQFF. The chain carries TRBV18 and TRBJ2-1; D not certain. Germline lookup yields CDR1 KGHSH and CDR2 LQKENI. The CDR3 length is 13 residues. V was clipped by 7 bases and J by 5 bases, with 12 bases between them.

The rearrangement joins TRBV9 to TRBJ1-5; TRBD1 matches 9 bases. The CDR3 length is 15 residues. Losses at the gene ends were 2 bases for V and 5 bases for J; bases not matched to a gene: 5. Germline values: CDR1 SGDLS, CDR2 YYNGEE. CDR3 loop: CASSVGQGTYQPQHF. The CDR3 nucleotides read TGTGCCAGCAGCGTCGGACAGGGGACATATCAGCCCCAGCATTTT.

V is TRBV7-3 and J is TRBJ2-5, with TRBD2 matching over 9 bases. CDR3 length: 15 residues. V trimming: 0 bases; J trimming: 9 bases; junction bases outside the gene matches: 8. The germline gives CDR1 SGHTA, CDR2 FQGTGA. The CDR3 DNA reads TGTGCCAGCAGCTTAACAGTGCAGGCGGGGGGGCCCCAGTACTTC. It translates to CASSLTVQAGGPQYF.